Listed here are 29 T cell receptor beta chains from one sample, sequenced in a study (dated by TCRdb to about 2016). Library prep was done by RT-PCR. Sequenced using an Illumina MiSeq. In-frame beta chains were kept once TCRdb had trimmed the public reads at Q25 with fastp and called clones with MiXCR. Each CDR3 protein appears once, grouped with its most common genes and DNA. This sample is represented by about 680,000 distinct CDR3 sequences; approximately 14% of them were singletons. 3.6% of the sample comes from the top ten. Material for sequencing was memory CD4+ T cells from blood. The source is a female donor in good health, serving as a healthy control.

The V gene is TRBV20-1, the J gene TRBJ2-6; 12 bases agree with TRBD1. The CDR3 is 17 residues long. CDR1 and CDR2 from the germline V gene are DFQATT and SNEGSKA (reference sequence). J gave up 4 bases and V 4 bases, and 8 bases lay outside the gene matches. DNA for the CDR3: TGCAGTGCTAAACCGGGACAGGGGGCGCTGGGGGCCAACGTCCTGACTTTC. This gives the protein CSAKPGQGALGANVLTF.

This clonotype occurred many times. This CDR3 is CASSWTGDNYGYTF. In DNA form, the CDR3 reads TGTGCCAGCAGCTGGACAGGGGATAACTATGGCTACACCTTC. The chain uses TRBV5-5 and TRBJ1-2; 9 bases agree with TRBD1. The CDR3 has 14 residues. The germline gives CDR1 SGHKS, CDR2 YYEKEE (reference sequence). The V gene end was trimmed by 3 bases and the J gene end by 1 base; junction bases not matched to a gene: 1.

The CDR3 protein is CASSSRGKAFF. In DNA, the CDR3 is TGTGCCAGCAGCTCCCGGGGAAAAGCTTTCTTT. The chain combines TRBV9 with TRBJ1-1; no clear D. Germline V gene sequence: CDR1 SGDLS, CDR2 YYNGEE. The V gene lost 4 bases and the J gene lost 9 bases, with 10 bases spanning the gap. This CDR3 contains 11 residues.

This clonotype was found a few times. The chain combines TRBV5-5 with TRBJ1-2, with 7 bases identical to TRBD1. The length of the CDR3 is 15 residues. Germline CDR1 and CDR2: SGHKS and YYEKEE (reference sequence). J gave up 2 bases and V 4 bases, and 8 bases lay outside the gene matches. CDR3 nucleotide sequence: TGTGCCAGCAGCCCTGACGGGACAGAAAACTATGGCTACACCTTC. Residues: CASSPDGTENYGYTF.

Here the CDR3 reads CSAKRNSGNTIYF. The CDR3 DNA is TGCAGTGCTAAGCGGAACTCTGGAAACACCATATATTTT. The chain uses TRBV20-1 and TRBJ1-3; D remains ambiguous. This CDR3 comprises 13 residues. V was clipped by 4 bases and J by 0 bases, with 7 bases between them. Germline V gene lookup returns CDR1 DFQATT and CDR2 SNEGSKA (reference sequence).

This clonotype showed up many times. This chain links TRBV27 with TRBJ2-3; no definite D call. The V gene lost 0 bases and the J gene lost 3 bases, with 7 bases spanning the gap. Looked up from germline, CDR1 is MNHEY and CDR2 is SMNVEV (reference sequence). The CDR3 is 14 residues long. CDR3 bases: TGTGCCAGCAGTTTATCGCGAGTTACAGATACGCAGTATTTT. Protein sequence: CASSLSRVTDTQYF.

This clonotype was counted at least ten times. V and J are TRBV6-5 and TRBJ2-5; 10 bases align to TRBD2. Losses at the gene ends were 5 bases for V and 0 bases for J; bases not matched to a gene: 6. The CDR3 covers 16 residues. The germline V gene has CDR1 MNHEY and CDR2 SVGAGI. The CDR3 coding sequence is TGTGCCAGCAGTCCCTCGACTAGCGGGTACCAAGAGACCCAGTACTTC. The encoded protein is CASSPSTSGYQETQYF.

This chain connects TRBV4-2 to TRBJ2-3; 16 positions agree with TRBD2. Germline V gene data show CDR1 as LGHNA and CDR2 as YNFKEQ. The CDR3 is 18 residues long. V was pared by 3 bases and J by 6 bases, with 9 bases of the junction left unmatched. This CDR3 reads CASSQGLGLAGGSDTQYF. In DNA form, the CDR3 reads TGTGCCAGCAGCCAGGGCCTGGGACTAGCGGGAGGGAGCGATACGCAGTATTTT.

The table lists this clonotype with a few counts. This chain connects TRBV10-3 to TRBJ2-3, with TRBD2 as a possible D gene (6 bases). CDR3 length: 15 amino acids. V was shortened by 0 bases and J by 6 bases, with 13 bases between the two germline ends. The germline CDR1 and CDR2 sequences are ENHRY and SYGVKD. In DNA form, the CDR3 reads TGTGCCATCAGTGAGTCGGAGGGAGGCCGCGATACGCAGTATTTT. Its translation is CAISESEGGRDTQYF.

This clonotype has a handful of counts. This chain joins TRBV10-3 and TRBJ2-2, with 9 bases identical to TRBD2. CDR3 length: 14 amino acids. V lost 9 bases and J lost 4; bases outside the gene matches: 6. Per germline, CDR1 ENHRY and CDR2 SYGVKD. The CDR3 bases are TGTGCCATGAGGACTAGCGTTTTCACCGGGGAGCTGTTTTTT. It encodes CAMRTSVFTGELFF.

J is TRBJ1-3 and V is TRBV28; tentatively, D is TRBD1 (5 bases). The V gene lost 5 bases and the J gene lost 4 bases, with 15 bases spanning the gap. CDR3 length equals 15 residues. Germline-derived CDR1 and CDR2 are MDHEN and SYDVKM. The chain's CDR3 is CASSVLSGQGNTIYF. In DNA form, the CDR3 reads TGTGCCAGCAGTGTGCTCTCAGGGCAAGGAAACACCATATATTTT.

V gene TRBV5-1 combines with J gene TRBJ2-1; 12 bases agree with TRBD2. This CDR3 is built from 15 residues. Germline lookup yields CDR1 SGHRS and CDR2 YFSETQ. Unmatched junction bases numbered 3, after V lost 3 bases and J lost 5 bases. This CDR3 is CASSSWTSGDNEQFF. CDR3 in DNA: TGCGCCAGCAGCTCCTGGACTAGCGGGGACAATGAGCAGTTCTTC.

The chain carries TRBV20-1 and TRBJ2-5; D may be TRBD2 (6 bases). Germline V gene lookup returns CDR1 DFQATT and CDR2 SNEGSKA (reference sequence). Trimming stripped 3 bases from V and 5 bases from J, with 16 bases between. The CDR3 has 14 amino acids. This CDR3 reads CSASPGTWGETQYF. The CDR3 DNA reads as TGCAGTGCTAGTCCCGGGACTTGGGGGGAGACCCAGTACTTC.

This rearrangement joins TRBV7-2 to TRBJ2-6; no reliable D call. The CDR3 has 15 residues. The germline V gene encodes CDR1 SGHTA and CDR2 FQGNSA. V was clipped by 2 bases and J by 0 bases, with 5 bases between them. The DNA for the CDR3 is TGTGCCAGCAGCTTAAGGATCTCTGGGGCCAACGTCCTGACTTTC. Residues: CASSLRISGANVLTF.

CDR3 loop: CASSEFSRRTSGRTWNEQFF. The CDR3 DNA sequence: TGTGCCAGCAGTGAATTTAGTCGAAGGACTAGCGGCCGGACTTGGAATGAGCAGTTCTTC. The chain has TRBV25-1 and TRBJ2-1; 10 bases fit TRBD2. J gave up 7 bases and V 1 base, and 19 bases lay outside the gene matches. The CDR3 is made up of 20 amino acids. Germline assignment: CDR1 MGHDK and CDR2 SYGVNS.

This clonotype was recorded at least ten times. This chain uses TRBV20-1 with TRBJ2-7; D tentatively reads TRBD1 or TRBD2 (5 bases each). Trimming cost V 6 bases and J 6 bases, with 24 bases left between them. The CDR3 length is 15 residues. CDR1 and CDR2 from the germline V gene are DFQATT and SNEGSKA (reference sequence). DNA for the CDR3: TGCAGTGCCCTACCCACATATGGGGCGGGCGGCGAGCAGTACTTC. Translating gives CSALPTYGAGGEQYF.

This clonotype was recorded at least ten times. The J gene is TRBJ2-5, the V gene TRBV10-3; 10 nucleotides align to TRBD1. Germline lookup yields CDR1 ENHRY and CDR2 SYGVKD. Trimming took 6 bases from V and 3 from J; bases not matched to a gene: 4. This CDR3 comprises 14 residues. The CDR3 loop is CAISFGTGEETQYF. For the CDR3, the DNA is TGTGCCATCAGCTTTGGGACAGGGGAAGAGACCCAGTACTTC.

This clonotype has only a few counts. The chain carries TRBV6-2 or TRBV6-3 and TRBJ2-2; perhaps TRBD1 as D (6 bases). This CDR3 has 17 residues. Trimming left V 10 bases short and J 5 bases short, with 26 bases between. CDR1 is MNHEY and CDR2 is SVGEGT in the germline V gene. The chain's CDR3 is CATKLRPGAGPTGELFF. CDR3 bases: TGTGCCACAAAATTACGTCCAGGGGCCGGTCCTACCGGGGAGCTGTTTTTT.

The chain uses TRBV4-2 and TRBJ2-2; 7 bases map to TRBD2. Germline CDR1 and CDR2: LGHNA and YNFKEQ. This CDR3 contains 15 residues. The V gene end was trimmed by 4 bases and the J gene end by 5 bases; junction bases not matched to a gene: 7. The CDR3 coding sequence is TGTGCCAGCAGCCCGGGGGGAGGGAGTACCGGGGAGCTGTTTTTT. Translated: CASSPGGGSTGELFF.

This clonotype was observed a few times. The CDR3 protein is CASSPRLAGGPEQYF. The CDR3 bases are TGTGCCAGCAGCCCTAGACTAGCGGGAGGGCCAGAGCAGTACTTC. V is TRBV27 and J is TRBJ2-7; 14 bases match TRBD2. The CDR3 sequence is 15 residues long. Trimming cost V 6 bases and J 7 bases; bases outside gene matches: 8. Germline V gene data show CDR1 as MNHEY and CDR2 as SMNVEV (reference sequence).

This clonotype was seen more than once but under ten times. The chain is built from TRBV3-1 and TRBJ2-7; D may be TRBD1 or TRBD2 (5 bases each). The CDR3 consists of 13 residues. Germline CDR1 reads LGHDT; CDR2 reads YNNKEL (reference sequence). The V and J ends lost 6 bases and 2 bases respectively, with 11 bases between them. DNA of the CDR3: TGTGCCAGCAGACTGGGACCGACCTACGAGCAGTACTTC. Protein product: CASRLGPTYEQYF.

V usage is TRBV7-8 and J usage is TRBJ2-7; 10 positions match TRBD2. Germline V gives CDR1 SGHVS, CDR2 FQNEAQ. V dropped 5 bases and J dropped 4; count of bases not matched to a gene: 8. This CDR3 has 15 amino acids. The CDR3 is CASSVTSGVWYEQYF. The DNA of the CDR3 is TGTGCCAGCAGCGTTACTAGCGGGGTCTGGTACGAGCAGTACTTC.

This clonotype is deemed medium-sized (0.01 to 0.1%). The genes are TRBV6-6 and TRBJ2-3; TRBD2 is a possible D gene (5 bases). V was shortened by 4 bases and J by 0 bases, with 17 bases between the two germline ends. The CDR3 has 17 amino acids. Germline V gene data show CDR1 as MNHNY and CDR2 as SVGAGI (reference sequence). CDR3 residues: CASSLGIARTSTDTQYF. The DNA of the CDR3 is TGTGCCAGCAGTTTGGGGATAGCGCGAACGAGCACAGATACGCAGTATTTT.

The chain links TRBV6-1 to TRBJ2-5; the D gene is possibly TRBD1 (6 bases). The length of the CDR3 is 15 residues. V dropped 7 bases and J dropped 5 bases, with 20 bases sitting between them. Germline CDR1 reads MNHNS; CDR2 reads SASEGT. The CDR3 sequence is CASMIEGHGGETQYF. The CDR3 DNA reads as TGTGCCAGCATGATCGAGGGACACGGCGGGGAGACCCAGTACTTC.

The chain couples TRBV24-1 to TRBJ1-5, with a weak D call TRBD1 (5 bases). Trimming cost V 7 bases and J 7 bases, with 16 bases left between them. Germline values: CDR1 KGHDR, CDR2 SFDVKD. This CDR3 comprises 14 residues. The CDR3 spells CATRDGAAGQPQHF. CDR3 nucleotides: TGTGCCACCAGAGACGGGGCCGCCGGGCAGCCCCAGCATTTT.

The rearrangement joins TRBV19 to TRBJ1-5, with D unresolved. From germline, CDR1 is LNHDA and CDR2 SQIVND (reference sequence). The CDR3 has 14 residues. The V end was cut by 7 bases, the J end by 1 base, with 11 bases between. DNA of the CDR3: TGTGCCAGTAAATTAACCGGGAGCAATCAGCCCCAGCATTTT. This encodes CASKLTGSNQPQHF.

Here the CDR3 DNA reads TGCAGTGCTCGCCCAGTACAGGGTATCACCGGGGAGCTGTTTTTT. Translating gives CSARPVQGITGELFF. The chain combines TRBV20-1 with TRBJ2-2; D is perhaps TRBD1 (6 bases). The CDR3 covers 15 residues. V was shortened by 5 bases and J by 4 bases, with 17 bases between the two germline ends. The germline V gene encodes CDR1 DFQATT and CDR2 SNEGSKA (reference sequence).

The chain has TRBV20-1 and TRBJ2-1, with 8 nucleotides matching TRBD2. The CDR3 consists of 12 residues. Germline CDR1 and CDR2: DFQATT and SNEGSKA (reference sequence). V was clipped by 6 bases and J by 14 bases; unmatched bases: 12. CDR3 DNA: TGCAGTGCAAGGCCCAGCGGGAGTCGAGAGTTCTTC. Its protein is CSARPSGSREFF.

In its sample, this clonotype was seen a few times. CDR3 loop: CASSLVAGEAYNEQFF. Here the CDR3 DNA reads TGCGCCAGCAGCTTGGTAGCGGGGGAAGCTTACAATGAGCAGTTCTTC. The V call is TRBV5-1, the J call TRBJ2-1, with 9 bases fitting TRBD2. The V segment lost 0 bases and the J segment 4 bases; nucleotides outside the gene matches: 5. This CDR3 contains 16 residues. In germline, CDR1 is SGHRS, CDR2 YFSETQ.